This T cell receptor beta chain was obtained from a study of cytomegalovirus exposure and HLA in healthy donors. Study outcomes and limitations: About 87% or about 30% of the time was how often most TCR beta V segments were productive, according to an earlier analysis. The authors later found HLA-associated TCR beta chains more clonally expanded than equally common others.

This CDR3 contains 14 residues. Between the trimmed V and J ends, which lost 4 bases and 5 bases, there was a span of 14 bases. Germline assignment: CDR1 LGHNA and CDR2 YNFKEQ. As regards this clone: Its target is not known.

Both 60 Vbeta primers and 13 Jbeta primers went into the PCR. As originally analysed: Unique TCR beta chains numbered approximately 80 million in a later analysis, with about 9.9 million shared. Only in-frame clones appear in the TCRdb table, and some are missing; sequencing was by immunoSEQ multiplex PCR. V and J calls and clone size are as listed in that table; D and trimming were resolved from the DNA. The sample has some 170,000 clones, 77% seen once; the top ten hold roughly 3.7%. The specimen sequenced was PBMCs. V gene TRBV4-2 combines with J gene TRBJ2-5, with a weak D call TRBD2 (7 bases). The sequence derives from a woman aged 55-75 years in good health and CMV-seropositive. In nucleotides, the CDR3 is TGTGCCAGCAGCCCCGGGGGGCCAGGGGAGACCCAGTACTTC. Amino acids: CASSPGGPGETQYF.